This T cell receptor (beta chain) was documented in a study of beta chain features in type 1 diabetes. General study findings and limits: Insertion counts at VDJ junctions were lower in type 1 diabetes patients, who also showed more deletions there. Type 1 diabetes patients had TCRB CDR3s that were shorter (moderately but significantly so) in all four CD4+ subsets. Researchers caution that PCR might favor shorter templates, equally among patients and controls.

The study reverse transcribed the entire isolated RNA, so it sequenced expressed TCRB transcripts. Repertoires were generated with immunoSEQ multiplex PCR, while TCRdb's copy carries only in-frame clones and drops some. The sample has about 360,000 clones; over 10% are singletons. CD45RO/CCR7/CD25/CD127/CD95/CD27 staining was used to isolate CD4+ naive, central memory, regulatory and stem cell-like memory cells by sorting. With respect to this clone: The antigen remains unidentified.

Sequencing was done on a sample of naive CD4+ T cells from blood. The origin of this receptor is a man aged 18 to 30 in good health.

As DNA, the CDR3 is TGTGCCAGCAGCCAGGACAGGGCAAGGGCTGAAGCTTTCTTT. This codes for CASSQDRARAEAFF. V is TRBV5-6 and J is TRBJ1-1; 8 positions agree with TRBD1. CDR1 and CDR2 (germline): SGHDT, YYEEEE. The CDR3 totals 14 residues. After removal of 4 bases from V and 6 bases from J, the junction contained 8 bases not matched to a gene.